This record looks at one T cell receptor beta chain sequence and its context. Its antigen is unknown. These data originate in a study of vaccination and CD4 T cells after COVID-19. Study at large: Four females and six males made up the convalescents, with two Hispanic. Overlapping spike peptides from SARS-CoV-2, HCoV-NL63, HCoV-OC43 and HCoV-229E served to stimulate the cells. Median time from second vaccine dose to sampling was 72 days (14 to 241).

Germline V lookup: CDR1 SGHAT, CDR2 FQNNGV. The CDR3 extends over 12 amino acids. The V and J ends lost 6 bases and 5 bases, in that order; junction bases with no gene match: 2. With the Oncomine TCR Beta short-read assay, DNA from cultured CD4+ T cells was sequenced. TCRdb processed the PCR reads anew with MiXCR; each CDR3 protein has one entry. The sample has 10,000 to 15,000 distinct CDR3 sequences, approximately 56% seen once. Study findings and constraints: No early post-infection timepoints were studied, and convalescent patients studied were relatively few.

Regarding treatment: roughly 10-day PBMC culture with coronavirus spike peptide pools or control peptides (ViraFEST assay). The chain combines TRBV11-2 with TRBJ2-7; TRBD1 matches at 9 bases. The sequencing input was CD4+ T cells from blood, cultured in vitro. This clonotype originated in a human donor who had recovered from COVID-19. CDR3 region: CASSWTGDEQYF. In DNA, the CDR3 is TGTGCCAGCAGTTGGACAGGGGACGAGCAGTACTTC.